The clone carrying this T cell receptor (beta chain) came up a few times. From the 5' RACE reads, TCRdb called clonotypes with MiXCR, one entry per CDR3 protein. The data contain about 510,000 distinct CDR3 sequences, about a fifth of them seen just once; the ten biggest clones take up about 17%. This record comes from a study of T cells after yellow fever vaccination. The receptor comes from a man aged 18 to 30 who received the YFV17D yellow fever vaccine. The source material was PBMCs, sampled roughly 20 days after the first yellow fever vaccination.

The CDR3 bases are TGCGCCAGCAGCCAAGATTTTTCCAGCTACGAGCAGTACTTC. This gives the protein CASSQDFSSYEQYF. The chain is built from TRBV4-3 and TRBJ2-7; the D is unclear. The V gene lost 0 bases and the J gene lost 3 bases, with 9 bases spanning the gap. The V gene's germline CDR1 is LGHNA and CDR2 YSLEER. CDR3 length: 14 residues.